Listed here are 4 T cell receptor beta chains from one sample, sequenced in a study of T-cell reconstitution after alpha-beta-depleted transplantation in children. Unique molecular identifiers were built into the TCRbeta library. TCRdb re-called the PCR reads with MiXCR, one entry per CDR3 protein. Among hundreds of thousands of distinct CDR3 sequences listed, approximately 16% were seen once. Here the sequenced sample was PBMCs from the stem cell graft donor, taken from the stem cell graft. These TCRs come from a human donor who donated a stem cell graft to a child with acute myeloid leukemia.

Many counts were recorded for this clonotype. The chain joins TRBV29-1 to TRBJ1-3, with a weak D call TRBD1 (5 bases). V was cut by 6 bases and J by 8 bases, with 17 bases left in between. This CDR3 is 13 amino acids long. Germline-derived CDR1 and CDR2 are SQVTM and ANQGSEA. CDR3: CSVEGPPMYTIYF. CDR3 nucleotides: TGCAGCGTCGAGGGACCGCCTATGTACACCATATATTTT.

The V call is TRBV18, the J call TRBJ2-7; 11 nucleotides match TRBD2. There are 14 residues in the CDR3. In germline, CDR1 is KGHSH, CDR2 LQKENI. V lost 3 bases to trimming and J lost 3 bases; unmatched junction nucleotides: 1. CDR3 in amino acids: CASSPTSGNYEQYF. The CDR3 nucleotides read TGTGCCAGCTCACCGACTAGCGGGAACTACGAGCAGTACTTC.

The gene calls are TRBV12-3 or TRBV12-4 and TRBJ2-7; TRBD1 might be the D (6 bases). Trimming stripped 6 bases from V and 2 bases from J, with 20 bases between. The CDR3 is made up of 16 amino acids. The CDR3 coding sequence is TGTGCCAGCAGACCCCCCGGGACAACGTGGCCCTACGAGCAGTACTTC. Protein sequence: CASRPPGTTWPYEQYF.

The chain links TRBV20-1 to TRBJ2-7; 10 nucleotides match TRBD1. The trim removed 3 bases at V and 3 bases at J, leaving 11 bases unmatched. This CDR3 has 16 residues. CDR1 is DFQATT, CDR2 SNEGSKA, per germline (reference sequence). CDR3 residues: CSASGTGTGVFYEQYF. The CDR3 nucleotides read TGCAGTGCTAGTGGAACCGGGACAGGGGTTTTCTACGAGCAGTACTTC.